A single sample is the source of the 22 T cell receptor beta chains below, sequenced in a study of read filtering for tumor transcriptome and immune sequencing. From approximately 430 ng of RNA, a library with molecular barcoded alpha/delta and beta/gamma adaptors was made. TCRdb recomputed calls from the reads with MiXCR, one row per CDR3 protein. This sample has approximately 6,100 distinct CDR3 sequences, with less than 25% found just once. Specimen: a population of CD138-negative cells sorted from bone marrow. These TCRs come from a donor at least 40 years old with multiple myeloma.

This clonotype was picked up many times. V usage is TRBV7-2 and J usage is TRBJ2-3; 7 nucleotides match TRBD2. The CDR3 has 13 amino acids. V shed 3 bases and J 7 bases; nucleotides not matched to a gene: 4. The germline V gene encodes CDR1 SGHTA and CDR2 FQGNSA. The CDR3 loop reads CASSLAGVNTQYF. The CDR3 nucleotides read TGTGCCAGCAGCTTGGCGGGGGTAAATACGCAGTATTTT.

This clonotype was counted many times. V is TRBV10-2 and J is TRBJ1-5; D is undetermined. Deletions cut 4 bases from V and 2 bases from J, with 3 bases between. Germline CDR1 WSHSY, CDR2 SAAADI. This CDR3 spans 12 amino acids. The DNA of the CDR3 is TGCGCCAGCAGTGGGGGCAATCAGCCCCAGCATTTT. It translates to CASSGGNQPQHF.

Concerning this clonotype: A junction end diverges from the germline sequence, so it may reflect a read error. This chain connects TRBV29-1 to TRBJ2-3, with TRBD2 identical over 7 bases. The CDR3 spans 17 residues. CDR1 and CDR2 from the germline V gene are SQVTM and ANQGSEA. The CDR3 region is CSVERVLERGATDTLYF. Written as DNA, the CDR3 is TGCAGCGTTGAACGGGTGCTGGAGCGGGGTGCCACAGATACGCTGTATTTT.

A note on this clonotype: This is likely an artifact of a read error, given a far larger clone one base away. The CDR3 spells CTSSQDQTLEQFF. Written as DNA, the CDR3 is TGCACCAGCAGCCAAGATCAGACTCTAGAGCAGTTCTTC. This chain uses TRBV4-2 with TRBJ2-1, with unresolved D. Germline V lookup: CDR1 LGHNA, CDR2 YNFKEQ. The CDR3 spans 13 residues.

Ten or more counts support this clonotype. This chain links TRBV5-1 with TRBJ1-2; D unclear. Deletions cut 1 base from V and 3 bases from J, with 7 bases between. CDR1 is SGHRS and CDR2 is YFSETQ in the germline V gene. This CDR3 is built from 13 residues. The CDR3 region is CASSLRVDYGYTF. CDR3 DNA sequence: TGCGCCAGCAGCTTGAGGGTGGACTATGGCTACACCTTC.

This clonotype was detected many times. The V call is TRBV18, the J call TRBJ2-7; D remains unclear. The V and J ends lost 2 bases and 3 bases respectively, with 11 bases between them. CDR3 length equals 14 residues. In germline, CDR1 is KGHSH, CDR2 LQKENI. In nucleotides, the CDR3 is TGTGCCAGCTCACCAAGGAGACAAAGCTACGAGCAGTACTTC. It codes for CASSPRRQSYEQYF.

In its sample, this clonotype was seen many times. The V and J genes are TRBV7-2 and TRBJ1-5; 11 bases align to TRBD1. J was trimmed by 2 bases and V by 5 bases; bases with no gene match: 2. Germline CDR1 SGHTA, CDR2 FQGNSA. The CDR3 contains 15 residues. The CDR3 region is CASSMGQGGNQPQHF. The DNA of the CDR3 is TGTGCCAGCAGCATGGGACAGGGGGGCAATCAGCCCCAGCATTTT. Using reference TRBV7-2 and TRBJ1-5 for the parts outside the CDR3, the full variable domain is GAGVSQSPSNKVTEKGKDVELRCDPISGHTALYWYRQSLGQGLEFLIYFQGNSAPDKSGLPSDRFSAERTGGSVSTLTIQRTQQEDSAVYLCASSMGQGGNQPQHFGDGTRLSIL.

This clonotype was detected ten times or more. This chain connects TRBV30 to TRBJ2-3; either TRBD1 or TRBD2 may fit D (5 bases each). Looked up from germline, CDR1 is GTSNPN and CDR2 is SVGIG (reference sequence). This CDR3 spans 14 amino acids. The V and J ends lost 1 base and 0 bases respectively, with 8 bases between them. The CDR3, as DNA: TGTGCCTGGAGTGACGGGGCTAGCACAGATACGCAGTATTTT. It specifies CAWSDGASTDTQYF.

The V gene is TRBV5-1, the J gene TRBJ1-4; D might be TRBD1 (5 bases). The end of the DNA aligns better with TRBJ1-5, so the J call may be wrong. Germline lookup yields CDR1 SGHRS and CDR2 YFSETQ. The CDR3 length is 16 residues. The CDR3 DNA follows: TGCGCCAGCAGCTTGGGGGCAGGGACCGCTACAGGTACGCAGCATTTT. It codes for CASSLGAGTATGTQHF.

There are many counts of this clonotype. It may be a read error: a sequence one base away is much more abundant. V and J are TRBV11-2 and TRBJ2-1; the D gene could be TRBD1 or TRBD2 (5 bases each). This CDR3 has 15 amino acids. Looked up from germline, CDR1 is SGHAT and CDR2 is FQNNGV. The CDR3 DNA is TGTGCCAGCAGATCCGGGACCCTCTCCTACAATGAGCAGCTCTTC. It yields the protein CASRSGTLSYNEQLF.

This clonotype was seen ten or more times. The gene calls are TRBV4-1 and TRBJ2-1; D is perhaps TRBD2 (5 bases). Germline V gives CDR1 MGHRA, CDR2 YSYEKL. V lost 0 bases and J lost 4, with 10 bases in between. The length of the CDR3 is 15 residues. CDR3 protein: CASSQETISYNEQFF. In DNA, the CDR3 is TGCGCCAGCAGCCAAGAGACTATCTCTTACAATGAGCAGTTCTTC.

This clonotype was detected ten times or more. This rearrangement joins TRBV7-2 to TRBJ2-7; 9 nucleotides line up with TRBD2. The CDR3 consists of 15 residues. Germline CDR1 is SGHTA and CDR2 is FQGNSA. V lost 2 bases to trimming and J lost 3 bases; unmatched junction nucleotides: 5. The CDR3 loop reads CASSLPSGAVYEQYF. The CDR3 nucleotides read TGTGCCAGCAGCTTACCTAGCGGGGCAGTCTACGAGCAGTACTTC.

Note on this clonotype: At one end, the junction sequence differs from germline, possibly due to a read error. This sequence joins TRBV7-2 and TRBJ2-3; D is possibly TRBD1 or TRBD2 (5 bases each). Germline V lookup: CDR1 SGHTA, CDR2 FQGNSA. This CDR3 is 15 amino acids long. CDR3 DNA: TGTGCCAGCAGCCCACGATTGAGGGGACGAGATACACAGTGTTTT. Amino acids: CASSPRLRGRDTQCF.

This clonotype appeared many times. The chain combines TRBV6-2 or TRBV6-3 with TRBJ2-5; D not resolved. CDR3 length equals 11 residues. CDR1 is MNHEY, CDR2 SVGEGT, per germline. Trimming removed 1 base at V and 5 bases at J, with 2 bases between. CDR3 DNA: TGTGCCAGCAGTTACTGGGAGACCCAGTACTTC. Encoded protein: CASSYWETQYF.

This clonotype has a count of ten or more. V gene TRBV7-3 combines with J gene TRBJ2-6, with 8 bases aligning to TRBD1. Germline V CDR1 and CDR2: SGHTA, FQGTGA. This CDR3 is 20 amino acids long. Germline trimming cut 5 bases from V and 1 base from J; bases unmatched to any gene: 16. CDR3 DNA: TGTGCCAGCAGCCGGCAGACGGGACAGGTCACTTTATCTGGGGCCAACGTCCTGACTTTC. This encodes CASSRQTGQVTLSGANVLTF.

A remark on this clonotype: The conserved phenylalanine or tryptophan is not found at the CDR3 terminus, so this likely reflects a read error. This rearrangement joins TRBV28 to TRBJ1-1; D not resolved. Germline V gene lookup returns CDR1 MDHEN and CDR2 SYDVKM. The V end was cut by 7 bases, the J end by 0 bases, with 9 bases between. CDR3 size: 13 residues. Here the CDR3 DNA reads TGTGCCAGCACCCTCCCTATGAACACTGAAGCTTTCATT. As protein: CASTLPMNTEAFI.

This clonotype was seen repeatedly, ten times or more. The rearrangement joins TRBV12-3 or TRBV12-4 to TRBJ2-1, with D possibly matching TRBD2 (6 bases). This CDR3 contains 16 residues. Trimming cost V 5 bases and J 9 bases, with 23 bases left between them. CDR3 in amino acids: CASSSSRRAPAIEQFF. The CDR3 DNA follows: TGTGCCAGCAGTAGTAGCCGGAGGGCCCCCGCTATTGAGCAGTTCTTC.

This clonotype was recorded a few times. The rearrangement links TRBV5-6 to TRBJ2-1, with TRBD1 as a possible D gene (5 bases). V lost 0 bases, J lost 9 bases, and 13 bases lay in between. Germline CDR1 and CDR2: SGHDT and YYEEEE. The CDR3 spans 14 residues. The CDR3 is CASSLDGAYSEQFF. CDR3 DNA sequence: TGTGCCAGCAGCTTGGATGGGGCCTATAGTGAGCAGTTCTTC.

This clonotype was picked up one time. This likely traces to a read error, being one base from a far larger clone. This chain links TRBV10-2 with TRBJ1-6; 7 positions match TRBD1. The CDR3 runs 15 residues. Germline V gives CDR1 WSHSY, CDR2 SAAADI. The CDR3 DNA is TGCGCCAGCAGTGAGTCTTCAGGGGGAAGGTCTGAAGCTTACTTT. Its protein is CASSESSGGRSEAYF.

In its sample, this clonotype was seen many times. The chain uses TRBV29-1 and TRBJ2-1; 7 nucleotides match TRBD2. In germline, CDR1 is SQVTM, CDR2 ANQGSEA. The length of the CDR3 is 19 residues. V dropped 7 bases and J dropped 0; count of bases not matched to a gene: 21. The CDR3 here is CSAIKTQGRGGSSYNEQFF. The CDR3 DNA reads TGCAGCGCCATTAAAACTCAGGGAAGAGGCGGGAGCTCCTACAATGAGCAGTTCTTC.

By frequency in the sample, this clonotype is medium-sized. The CDR3 here is CASSVVGDNEQFF. The CDR3 DNA is TGTGCCAGCAGCGTAGTGGGGGACAATGAGCAGTTCTTC. The V and J genes are TRBV9 and TRBJ2-1; D is tentatively TRBD1 or TRBD2 (5 bases each). Germline values: CDR1 SGDLS, CDR2 YYNGEE. The CDR3 spans 13 residues. V was pared by 0 bases and J by 5 bases, with 6 bases between.

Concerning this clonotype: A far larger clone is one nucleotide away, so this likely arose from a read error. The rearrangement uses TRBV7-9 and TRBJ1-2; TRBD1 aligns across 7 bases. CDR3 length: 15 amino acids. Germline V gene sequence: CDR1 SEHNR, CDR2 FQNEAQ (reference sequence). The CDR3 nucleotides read TGTGCCAGCAGCGAAACTCCAGGGACAGTCTATGGCTGCACCTTC. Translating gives CASSETPGTVYGCTF.